The source of this T cell receptor (beta chain) is a study of shared clonotypes between healthy human individuals. Germline trimming cut 1 base from V and 2 bases from J; bases unmatched to any gene: 4. The germline CDR1 and CDR2 sequences are SGHRS and YFSETQ. The CDR3 consists of 16 residues. Profiled with immunoSEQ multiplex PCR; TCRdb holds only in-frame clones, not every one. This sample has 650,000 to 800,000 clones, with about 91% found just once. Selected positively for CCR7 and CD45RO-negative, naive CD8 cells excluded terminally differentiated effector memory CD45RA+ cells. In the case of this clone: The target antigen is unknown.

Whole-study findings and limits: Larger richness was generally estimated for naive than memory subsets.

The chain has TRBV5-1 and TRBJ2-5, with 11 positions matching TRBD1. The sequenced material came from naive CD8+ T cells sorted from blood. The sequence came from a man younger than 40 in good health. The CDR3 coding sequence is TGCGCCAGCAGCTTGAGGGGGACAGGGGGACAAGAGACCCAGTACTTC. As protein: CASSLRGTGGQETQYF.